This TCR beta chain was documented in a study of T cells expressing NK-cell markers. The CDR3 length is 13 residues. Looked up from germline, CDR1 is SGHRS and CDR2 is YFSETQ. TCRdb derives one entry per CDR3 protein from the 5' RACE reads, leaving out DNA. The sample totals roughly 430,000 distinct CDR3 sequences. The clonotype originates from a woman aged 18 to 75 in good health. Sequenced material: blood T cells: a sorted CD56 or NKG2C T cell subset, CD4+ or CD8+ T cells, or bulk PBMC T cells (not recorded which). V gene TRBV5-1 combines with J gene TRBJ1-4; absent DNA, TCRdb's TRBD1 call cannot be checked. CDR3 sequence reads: CASRQDTNEKLFF.